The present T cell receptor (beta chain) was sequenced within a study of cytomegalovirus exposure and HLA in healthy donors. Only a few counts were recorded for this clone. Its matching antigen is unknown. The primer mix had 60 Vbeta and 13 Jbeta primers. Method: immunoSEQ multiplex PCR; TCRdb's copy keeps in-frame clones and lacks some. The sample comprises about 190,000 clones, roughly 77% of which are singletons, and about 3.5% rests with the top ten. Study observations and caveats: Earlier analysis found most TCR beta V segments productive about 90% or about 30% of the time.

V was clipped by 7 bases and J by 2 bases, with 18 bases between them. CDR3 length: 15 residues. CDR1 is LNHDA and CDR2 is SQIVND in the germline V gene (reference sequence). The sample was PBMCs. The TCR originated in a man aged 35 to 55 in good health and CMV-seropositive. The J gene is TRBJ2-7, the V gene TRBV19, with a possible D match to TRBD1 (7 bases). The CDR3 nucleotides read TGTGCCAGTACCACCCGACAGGGAGGTCCCTACGAGCAGTACTTC. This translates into CASTTRQGGPYEQYF.